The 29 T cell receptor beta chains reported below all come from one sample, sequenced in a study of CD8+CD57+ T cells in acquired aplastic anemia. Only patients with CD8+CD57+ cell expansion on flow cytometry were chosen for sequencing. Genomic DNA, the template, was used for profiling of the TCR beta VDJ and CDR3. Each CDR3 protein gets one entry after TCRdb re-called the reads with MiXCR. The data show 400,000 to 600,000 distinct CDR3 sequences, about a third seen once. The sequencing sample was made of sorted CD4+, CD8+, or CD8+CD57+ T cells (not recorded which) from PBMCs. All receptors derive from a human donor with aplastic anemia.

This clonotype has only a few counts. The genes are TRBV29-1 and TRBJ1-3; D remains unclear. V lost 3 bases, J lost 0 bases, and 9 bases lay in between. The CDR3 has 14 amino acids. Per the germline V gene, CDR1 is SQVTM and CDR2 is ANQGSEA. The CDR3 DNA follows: TGCAGCGTTGACTCCGAAAGCTCTGGAAACACCATATATTTT. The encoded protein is CSVDSESSGNTIYF.

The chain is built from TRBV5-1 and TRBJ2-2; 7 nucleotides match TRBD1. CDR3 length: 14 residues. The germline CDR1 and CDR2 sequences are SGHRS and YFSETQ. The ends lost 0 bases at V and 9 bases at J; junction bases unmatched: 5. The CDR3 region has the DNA TGCGCCAGCAGCTTGGGACAGGGCGCCAGGGAGCTGTTTTTT. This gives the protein CASSLGQGARELFF.

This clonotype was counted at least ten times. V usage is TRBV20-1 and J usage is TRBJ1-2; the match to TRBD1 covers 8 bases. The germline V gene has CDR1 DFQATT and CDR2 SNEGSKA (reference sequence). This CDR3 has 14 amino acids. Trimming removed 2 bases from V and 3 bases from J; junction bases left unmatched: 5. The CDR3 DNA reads TGCAGTGCTAGAAAGTCGACAGGGGACTATGGCTACACCTTC. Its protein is CSARKSTGDYGYTF.

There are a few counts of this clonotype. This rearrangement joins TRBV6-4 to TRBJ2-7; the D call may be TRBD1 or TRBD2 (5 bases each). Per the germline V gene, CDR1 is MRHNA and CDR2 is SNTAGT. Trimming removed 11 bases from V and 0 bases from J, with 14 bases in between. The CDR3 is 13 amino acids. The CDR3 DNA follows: TGTGCCGTTACGGGACGACCCTCCTACGAGCAGTACTTC. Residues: CAVTGRPSYEQYF.

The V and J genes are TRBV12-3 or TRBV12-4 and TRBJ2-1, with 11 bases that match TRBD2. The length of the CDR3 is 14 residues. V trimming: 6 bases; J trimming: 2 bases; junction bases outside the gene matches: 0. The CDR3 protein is CASRTSGTYNEQFF. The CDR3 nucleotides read TGTGCCAGCAGGACTAGCGGGACCTACAATGAGCAGTTCTTC.

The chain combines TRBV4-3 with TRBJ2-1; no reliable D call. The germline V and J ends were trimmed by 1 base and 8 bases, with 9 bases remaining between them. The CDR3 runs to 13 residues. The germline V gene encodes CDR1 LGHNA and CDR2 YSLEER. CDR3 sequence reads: CASSQVRMDEQFF. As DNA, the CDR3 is TGCGCCAGCAGCCAAGTACGTATGGATGAGCAGTTCTTC.

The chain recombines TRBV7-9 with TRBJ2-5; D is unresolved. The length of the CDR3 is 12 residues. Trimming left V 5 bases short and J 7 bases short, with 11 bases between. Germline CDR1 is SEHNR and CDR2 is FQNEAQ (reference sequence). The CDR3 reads CASSPTVATQYF. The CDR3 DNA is TGTGCCAGCAGCCCTACTGTTGCGACCCAGTACTTC. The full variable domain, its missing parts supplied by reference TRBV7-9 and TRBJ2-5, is DTGVSQNPRHKITKRGQNVTFRCDPISEHNRLYWYRQTLGQGPEFLTYFQNEAQLEKSRLLSDRFSAERPKGSFSTLEIQRTEQGDSAMYLCASSPTVATQYFGPGTRLLVL.

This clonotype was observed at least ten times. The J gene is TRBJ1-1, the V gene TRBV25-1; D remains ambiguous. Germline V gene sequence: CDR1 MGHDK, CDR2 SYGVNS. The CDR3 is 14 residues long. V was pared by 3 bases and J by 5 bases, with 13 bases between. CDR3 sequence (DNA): TGTGCCAGCAGTGAGGAGACGTTGGGAACTGAAGCTTTCTTT. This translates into CASSEETLGTEAFF.

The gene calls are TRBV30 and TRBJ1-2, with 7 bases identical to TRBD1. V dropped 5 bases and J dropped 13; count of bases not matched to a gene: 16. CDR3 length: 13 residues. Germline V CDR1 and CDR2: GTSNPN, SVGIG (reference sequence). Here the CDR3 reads CAWAPTHRQGGTF. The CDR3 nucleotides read TGTGCCTGGGCCCCAACCCATCGACAGGGCGGCACCTTC.

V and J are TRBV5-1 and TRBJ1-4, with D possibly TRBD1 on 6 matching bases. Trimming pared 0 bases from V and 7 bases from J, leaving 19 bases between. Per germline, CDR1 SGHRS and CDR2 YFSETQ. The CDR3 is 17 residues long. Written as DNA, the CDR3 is TGCGCCAGCAGCTTGGATGGGGGGGCAGCGAAAAGTGAAAAACTGTTTTTT. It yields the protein CASSLDGGAAKSEKLFF.

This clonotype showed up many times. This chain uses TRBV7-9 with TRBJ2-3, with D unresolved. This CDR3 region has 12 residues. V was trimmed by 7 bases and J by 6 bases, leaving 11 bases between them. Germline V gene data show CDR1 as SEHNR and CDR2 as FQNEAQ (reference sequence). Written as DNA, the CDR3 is TGTGCCAGCATGCGTATGGGGGATACGCAGTATTTT. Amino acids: CASMRMGDTQYF.

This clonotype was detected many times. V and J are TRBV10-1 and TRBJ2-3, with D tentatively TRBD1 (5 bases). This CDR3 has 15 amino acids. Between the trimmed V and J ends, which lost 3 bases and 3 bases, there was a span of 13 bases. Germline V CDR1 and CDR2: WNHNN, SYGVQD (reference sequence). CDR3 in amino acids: CASSDQQGGTDTQYF. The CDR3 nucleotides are TGCGCCAGCAGTGACCAGCAGGGTGGAACAGATACGCAGTATTTT.

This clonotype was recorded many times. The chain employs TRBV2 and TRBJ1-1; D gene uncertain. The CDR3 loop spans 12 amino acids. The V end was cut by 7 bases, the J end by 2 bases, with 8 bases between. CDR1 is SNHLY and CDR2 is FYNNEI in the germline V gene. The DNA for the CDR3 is TGTGCCAGCAACGTGGCAAACACTGAAGCTTTCTTT. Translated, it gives CASNVANTEAFF.

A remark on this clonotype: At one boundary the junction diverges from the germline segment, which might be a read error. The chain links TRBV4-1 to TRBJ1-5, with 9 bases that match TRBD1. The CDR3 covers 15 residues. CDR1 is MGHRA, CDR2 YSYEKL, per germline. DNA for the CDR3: TGCACCAGCAGCCGGACAGGGGAGGGCAATCAGCCCCAGCATTTT. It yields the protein CTSSRTGEGNQPQHF.

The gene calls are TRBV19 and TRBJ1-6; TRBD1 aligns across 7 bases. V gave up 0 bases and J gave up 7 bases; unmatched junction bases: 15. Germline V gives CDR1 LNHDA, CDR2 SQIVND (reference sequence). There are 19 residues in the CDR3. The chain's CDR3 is CASSIDRRGQTSFNSPLHF. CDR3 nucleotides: TGTGCCAGTAGTATAGATCGGAGGGGGCAGACTTCATTCAATTCACCCCTCCACTTT.

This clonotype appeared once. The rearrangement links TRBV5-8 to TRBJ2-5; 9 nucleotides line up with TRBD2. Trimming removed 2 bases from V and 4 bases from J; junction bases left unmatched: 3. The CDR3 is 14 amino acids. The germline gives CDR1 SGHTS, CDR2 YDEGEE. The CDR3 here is CASSFILAGETQYF. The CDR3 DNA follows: TGTGCCAGCAGCTTTATACTAGCGGGAGAGACCCAGTACTTC.

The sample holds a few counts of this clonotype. The CDR3, as DNA: TGTGCCAGCAGCCCCCGGACAGCCTGGGATTCACCCCTCCACTTT. It translates to CASSPRTAWDSPLHF. This rearrangement joins TRBV3-1 to TRBJ1-6; D possibly corresponds to TRBD1 (6 bases). The ends were cut back, 4 bases at V and 8 bases at J, with 15 bases in the middle. This CDR3 is built from 15 residues. Germline CDR1 is LGHDT and CDR2 is YNNKEL (reference sequence).

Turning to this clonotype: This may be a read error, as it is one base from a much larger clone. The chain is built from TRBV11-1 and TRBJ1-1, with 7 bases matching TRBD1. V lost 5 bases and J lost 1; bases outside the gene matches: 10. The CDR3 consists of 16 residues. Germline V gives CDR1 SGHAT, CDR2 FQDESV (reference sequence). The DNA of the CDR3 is TGTGCCAGCAGCCCAGGGAGGGGACAGAGGAACACTGAAGCTTTCTTT. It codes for CASSPGRGQRNTEAFF. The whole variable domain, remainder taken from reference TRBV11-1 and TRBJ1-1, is EAEVAQSPRYKITEKSQAVAFWCDPISGHATLYWYRQILGQGPELLVQFQDESVVDDSQLPKDRFSAERLKGVDSTLKIQPAELGDSAMYLCASSPGRGQRNTEAFFGQGTRLTVV.

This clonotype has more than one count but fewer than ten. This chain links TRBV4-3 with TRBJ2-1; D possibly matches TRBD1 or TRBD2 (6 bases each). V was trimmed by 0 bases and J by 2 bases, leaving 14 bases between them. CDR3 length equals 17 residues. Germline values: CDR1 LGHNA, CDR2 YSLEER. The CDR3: CASSQEGPGATYNEQFF. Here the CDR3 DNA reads TGCGCCAGCAGCCAAGAGGGTCCGGGGGCTACCTACAATGAGCAGTTCTTC.

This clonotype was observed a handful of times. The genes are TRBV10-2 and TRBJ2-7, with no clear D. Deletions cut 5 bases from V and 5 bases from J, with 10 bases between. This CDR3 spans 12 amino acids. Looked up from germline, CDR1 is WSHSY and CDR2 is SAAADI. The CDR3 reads CASSPVHDEQYF. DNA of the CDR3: TGCGCCAGCAGTCCGGTACATGACGAGCAGTACTTC.

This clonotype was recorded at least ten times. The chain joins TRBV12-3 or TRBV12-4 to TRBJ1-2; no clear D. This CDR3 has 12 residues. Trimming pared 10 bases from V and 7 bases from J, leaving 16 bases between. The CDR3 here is CAIQTFFAGYTF. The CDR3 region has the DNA TGTGCCATCCAGACATTCTTCGCTGGCTACACCTTC.

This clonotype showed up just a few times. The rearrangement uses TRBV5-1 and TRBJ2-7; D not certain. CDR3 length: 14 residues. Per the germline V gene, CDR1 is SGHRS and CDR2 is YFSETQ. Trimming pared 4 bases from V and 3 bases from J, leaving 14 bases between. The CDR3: CASSTPGRNYEQYF. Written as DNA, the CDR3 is TGCGCCAGCAGCACCCCGGGTCGGAACTACGAGCAGTACTTC.

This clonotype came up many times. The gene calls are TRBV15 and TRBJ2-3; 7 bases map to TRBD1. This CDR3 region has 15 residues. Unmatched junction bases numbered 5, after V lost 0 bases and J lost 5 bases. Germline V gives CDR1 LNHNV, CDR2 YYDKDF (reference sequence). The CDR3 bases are TGTGCCACCAGCAGAGACTCAGACAGGGTAGATACGCAGTATTTT. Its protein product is CATSRDSDRVDTQYF.

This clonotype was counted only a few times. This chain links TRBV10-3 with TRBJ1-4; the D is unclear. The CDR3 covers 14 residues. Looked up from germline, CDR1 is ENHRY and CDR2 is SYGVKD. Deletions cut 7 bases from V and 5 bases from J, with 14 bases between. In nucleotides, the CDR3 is TGTGCCATCAAAGGCACAAACTCAAATGAAAAACTGTTTTTT. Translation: CAIKGTNSNEKLFF.

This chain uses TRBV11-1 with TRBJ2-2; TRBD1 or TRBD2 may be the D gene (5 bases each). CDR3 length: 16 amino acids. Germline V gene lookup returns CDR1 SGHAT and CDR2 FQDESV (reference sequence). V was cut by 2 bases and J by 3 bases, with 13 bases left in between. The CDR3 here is CASSLFRDLDTGELFF. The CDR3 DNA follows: TGTGCCAGCAGCTTATTCAGGGACCTAGACACCGGGGAGCTGTTTTTT. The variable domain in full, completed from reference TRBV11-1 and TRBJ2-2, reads EAEVAQSPRYKITEKSQAVAFWCDPISGHATLYWYRQILGQGPELLVQFQDESVVDDSQLPKDRFSAERLKGVDSTLKIQPAELGDSAMYLCASSLFRDLDTGELFFGEGSRLTVL.

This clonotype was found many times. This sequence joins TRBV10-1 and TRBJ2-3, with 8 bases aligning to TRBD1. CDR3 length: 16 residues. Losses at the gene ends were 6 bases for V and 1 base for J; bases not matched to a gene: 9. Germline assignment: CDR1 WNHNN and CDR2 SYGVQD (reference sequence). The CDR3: CASRTTRGLRTDTQYF. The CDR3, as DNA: TGCGCCAGCAGAACAACCAGGGGGCTACGCACAGATACGCAGTATTTT.

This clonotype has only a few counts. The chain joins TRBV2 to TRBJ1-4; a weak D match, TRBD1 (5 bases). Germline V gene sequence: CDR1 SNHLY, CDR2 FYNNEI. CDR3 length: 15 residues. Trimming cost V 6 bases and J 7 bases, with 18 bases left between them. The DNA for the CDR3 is TGTGCCAGCAGCAGCCTTAGGAGGAGGGGTGAAAAACTGTTTTTT. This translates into CASSSLRRRGEKLFF.

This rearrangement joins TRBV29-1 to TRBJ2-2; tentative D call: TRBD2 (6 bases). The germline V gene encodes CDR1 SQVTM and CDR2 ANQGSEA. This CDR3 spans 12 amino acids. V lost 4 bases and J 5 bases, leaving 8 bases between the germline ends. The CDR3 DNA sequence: TGCAGCGTTGTCGGGGGAACCGGGGAGCTGTTTTTT. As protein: CSVVGGTGELFF.

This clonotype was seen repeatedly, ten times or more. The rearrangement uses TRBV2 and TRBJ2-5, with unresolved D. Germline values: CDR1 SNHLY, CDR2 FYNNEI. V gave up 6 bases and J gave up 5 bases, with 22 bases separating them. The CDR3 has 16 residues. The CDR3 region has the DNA TGTGCCAGCAGCGCAAGTCCTTACCGGTCCGGGGAGACCCAGTACTTC. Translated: CASSASPYRSGETQYF.